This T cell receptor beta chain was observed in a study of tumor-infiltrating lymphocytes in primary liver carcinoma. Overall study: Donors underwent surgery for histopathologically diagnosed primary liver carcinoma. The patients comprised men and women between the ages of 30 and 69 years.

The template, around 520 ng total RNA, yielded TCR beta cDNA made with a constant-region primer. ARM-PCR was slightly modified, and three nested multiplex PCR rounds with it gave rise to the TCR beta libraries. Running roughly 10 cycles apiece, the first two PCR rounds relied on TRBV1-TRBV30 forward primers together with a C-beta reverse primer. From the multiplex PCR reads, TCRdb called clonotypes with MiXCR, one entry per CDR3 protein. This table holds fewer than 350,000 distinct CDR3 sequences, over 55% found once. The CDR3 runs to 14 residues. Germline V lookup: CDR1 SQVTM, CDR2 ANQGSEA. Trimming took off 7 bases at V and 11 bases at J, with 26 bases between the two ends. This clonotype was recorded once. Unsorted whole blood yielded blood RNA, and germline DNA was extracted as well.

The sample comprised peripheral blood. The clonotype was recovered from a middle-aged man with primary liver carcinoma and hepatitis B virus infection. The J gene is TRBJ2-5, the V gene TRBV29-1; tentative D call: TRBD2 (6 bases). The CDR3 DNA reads TGCAGCGGAAGTGTGACTAGAGGCCAAGGGACTCAGTACTTC. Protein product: CSGSVTRGQGTQYF.